This entry concerns a single T cell receptor (beta chain). The source of the sample is a study of T cells in Graves' hyperthyroidism and ophthalmopathy. Study in general: Initial diagnosis, before any treatment, was when peripheral blood was collected.

There are 15 residues in the CDR3. V was shortened by 3 bases and J by 4 bases, with 15 bases between the two germline ends. Germline V gene data show CDR1 as MNHEY and CDR2 as SVGAGI. Aged 18 to 65, the patients had hyperthyroidism that was newly diagnosed and had lasted under 2 months. Uncontrolled infection, other autoimmune disease, pregnancy or lactation disqualified patients from enrolment. The source of the PBMCs was 10 ml of fresh peripheral blood. Amplified TCR beta CDR3 regions derived from RNA transcripts. HTBI primers were the set used in a first-round RT-PCR of the TCR CDR3. TCRdb called the multiplex PCR reads again in MiXCR, with one record for every CDR3 protein. This sample carries 300,000 to 450,000 distinct CDR3 sequences, approximately 25% of them seen once, and the ten largest clones take about 70%.

Material for sequencing was blood. This sequence was found in a man between 45 and 60 years old with Graves' hyperthyroidism. V is TRBV6-5 and J is TRBJ1-2, with D possibly TRBD1 on 5 matching bases. CDR3 DNA sequence: TGTGCCAGCAGTTATGGGGCCAGTAGCTTCTATGGCTACACCTTC. It yields the protein CASSYGASSFYGYTF.